Described below is a single T cell receptor beta chain sequence and its context. What it binds is unknown. J lost 1 base, V lost 6 bases, and 10 bases had no gene match. From germline, CDR1 is SGHAT and CDR2 FQNNGV. The CDR3 has 16 residues. The sample belongs to a study of response to subunit inactivated influenza vaccine. Study conclusions and caveats: The authors put forward the suggestion that each seasonal influenza vaccination may bring in only a limited number of new T cells.

One entry per CDR3 protein results from TCRdb running MiXCR on the RT-PCR reads. The table has hundreds of thousands of distinct CDR3 sequences, around 14% seen once; the top ten hold 6% to 7%. The chain carries TRBV11-2 and TRBJ2-7, with TRBD2 matching 9 bases. Sequencing used PBMCs from blood, obtained about 14 days before vaccination. The source is a man aged 50 to 59 who received an inactivated influenza vaccine. Written as DNA, the CDR3 is TGTGCCAGCAGAACGTCCGCTAGCGGGGTATCCTACGAGCAGTACTTC. Its translation is CASRTSASGVSYEQYF.